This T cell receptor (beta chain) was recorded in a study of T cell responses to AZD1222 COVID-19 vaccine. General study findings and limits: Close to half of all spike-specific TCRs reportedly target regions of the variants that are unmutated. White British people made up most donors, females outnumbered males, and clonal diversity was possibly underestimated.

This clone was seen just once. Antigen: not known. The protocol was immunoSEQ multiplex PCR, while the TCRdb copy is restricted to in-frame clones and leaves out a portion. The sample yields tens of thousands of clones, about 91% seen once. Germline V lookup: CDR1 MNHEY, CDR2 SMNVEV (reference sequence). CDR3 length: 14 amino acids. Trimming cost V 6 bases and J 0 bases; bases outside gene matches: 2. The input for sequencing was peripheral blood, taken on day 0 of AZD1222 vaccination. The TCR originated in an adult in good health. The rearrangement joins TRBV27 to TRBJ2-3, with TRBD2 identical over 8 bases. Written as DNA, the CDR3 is TGTGCCAGCAGAATAGCGGGAAGCACAGATACGCAGTATTTT. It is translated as CASRIAGSTDTQYF.